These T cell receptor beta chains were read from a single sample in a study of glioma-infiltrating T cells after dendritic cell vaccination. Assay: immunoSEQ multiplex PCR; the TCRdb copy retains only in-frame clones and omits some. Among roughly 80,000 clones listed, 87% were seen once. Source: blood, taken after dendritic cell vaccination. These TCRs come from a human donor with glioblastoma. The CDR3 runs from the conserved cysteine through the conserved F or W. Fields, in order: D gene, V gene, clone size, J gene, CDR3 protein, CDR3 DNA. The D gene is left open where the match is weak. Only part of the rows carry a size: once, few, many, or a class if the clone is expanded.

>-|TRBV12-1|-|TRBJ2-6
CASSVGDSGANVLTF
TGTGCCAGCAGCGTAGGGGACTCTGGGGCCAACGTCCTGACTTTC
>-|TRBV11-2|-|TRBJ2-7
CASSHSLRYEQYF
TGTGCCAGCAGCCACTCCTTAAGATACGAGCAGTACTTC
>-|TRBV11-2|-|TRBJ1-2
CASSFTGYGYTF
TGTGCCAGCAGCTTTACAGGTTATGGCTACACCTTC
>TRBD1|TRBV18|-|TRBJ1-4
CASSLLQGGSEKLFF
TGTGCCAGCTCACTGCTACAGGGGGGGAGTGAAAAACTGTTTTTT
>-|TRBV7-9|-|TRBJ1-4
CASSLGRLEKLFF
TGTGCCAGCAGCTTGGGCAGACTAGAAAAACTGTTTTTT
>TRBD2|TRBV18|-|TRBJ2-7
CASSPGTSGKYEQYF
TGTGCCAGCTCACCCGGGACTAGCGGGAAATACGAGCAGTACTTC
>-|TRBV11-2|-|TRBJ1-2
CASSPQQNSPGYTF
TGTGCCAGCAGCCCCCAGCAAAACAGTCCCGGCTACACCTTC
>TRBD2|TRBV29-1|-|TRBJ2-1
CSVGRTSGGGEQFF
TGCAGCGTTGGGAGGACTAGCGGGGGTGGTGAGCAGTTCTTC
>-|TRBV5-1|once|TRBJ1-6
CASSHPQGMENSPLHF
TGCGCCAGCAGCCATCCACAGGGAATGGAAAATTCACCCCTCCACTTT
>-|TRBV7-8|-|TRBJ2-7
CASSISGYEQYF
TGTGCCAGCAGTATTAGCGGCTACGAGCAGTACTTC
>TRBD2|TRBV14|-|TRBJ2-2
CASSPGGHTGELFF
TGTGCCAGCAGCCCGGGAGGACACACCGGGGAGCTGTTTTTT
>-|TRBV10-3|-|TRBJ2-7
CAISAREDEQYF
TGTGCCATCAGTGCCCGCGAAGACGAGCAGTACTTC
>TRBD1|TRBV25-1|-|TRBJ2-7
CASSGQGSYEQYF
TGTGCCAGCAGCGGACAGGGATCCTACGAGCAGTACTTC
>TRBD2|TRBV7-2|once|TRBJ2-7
CASSLTSGSFVYEQYF
TGTGCCAGCAGCTTGACTAGCGGGAGTTTTGTGTACGAGCAGTACTTC
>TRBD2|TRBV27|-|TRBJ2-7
CASSLISGRSYEQYF
TGTGCCAGCAGTTTGATTAGCGGGAGGTCGTACGAGCAGTACTTC
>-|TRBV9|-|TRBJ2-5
CASSNNRGGETQYF
TGTGCCAGCAGCAACAACAGGGGAGGTGAGACCCAGTACTTC
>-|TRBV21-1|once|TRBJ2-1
CASSYPGGLAGAGAYNEQFF
TGTGCCAGCAGCTACCCCGGGGGGCTAGCGGGGGCCGGAGCCTACAATGAGCAGTTCTTC
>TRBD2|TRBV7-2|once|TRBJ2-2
CASSSPGLAGLTTGELFF
TGTGCCAGCAGCTCACCGGGACTAGCGGGACTAACCACCGGGGAGCTGTTTTTT
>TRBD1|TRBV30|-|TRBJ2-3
CAWSGWQGATTDTQYF
TGTGCCTGGAGTGGTTGGCAGGGGGCCACCACAGATACGCAGTATTTT
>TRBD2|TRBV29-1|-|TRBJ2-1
CSVETPGPGTSGINEQFF
TGCAGCGTTGAAACGCCGGGGCCCGGGACTAGCGGGATTAATGAGCAGTTCTTC
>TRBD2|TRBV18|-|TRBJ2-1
CASSPKGLQYSYNEQFF
TGTGCCAGCTCACCAAAGGGACTACAGTACTCCTACAATGAGCAGTTCTTC
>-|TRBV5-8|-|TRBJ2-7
CASSLQATYEQYF
TGTGCCAGCAGCTTACAGGCGACCTACGAGCAGTACTTC
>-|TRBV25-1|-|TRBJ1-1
CASSGRGNTEAFF
TGTGCCAGCAGTGGTAGGGGGAACACTGAAGCTTTCTTT
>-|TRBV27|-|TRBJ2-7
CASSLRWESYEQYF
TGTGCCAGCAGTTTAAGGTGGGAGTCCTACGAGCAGTACTTC
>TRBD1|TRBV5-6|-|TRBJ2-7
CASSWGDRSYEQYF
TGTGCCAGCAGCTGGGGGGACAGGAGTTACGAGCAGTACTTC